Listed here is a single TCR beta chain. This sample is drawn from a study of blood T cell repertoires in COVID-19. Overall study context: Sites across the United States, Italy and Spain contributed samples from acute and convalescent COVID-19. T cells, B-cell-depleted T cells, or PBMCs provided the cDNA or gDNA that served as material.

Trimming stripped 4 bases from V and 6 bases from J, with 18 bases between. This CDR3 spans 14 amino acids. Per the germline V gene, CDR1 is SQVTM and CDR2 is ANQGSEA. Original processing notes: Amplifying reference gene primers gave estimates of nucleated cell counts. Some clones are missing from TCRdb's copy, which holds only in-frame ones; the method was immunoSEQ multiplex PCR. Clone size and V and J calls were adopted from that table, with D and trimming inferred from the DNA. The sample includes over 300,000 clones, around four fifths seen only once; the top ten take approximately 1.1%. The TCR comes from a woman in her forties or fifties with acute or convalescent COVID-19. The sequencing sample was made of peripheral blood. The chain has TRBV29-1 and TRBJ2-5, with D perhaps TRBD2 (6 bases). CDR3 DNA: TGCAGCGTTGTGCAGGGAGGCCCTGATAAGACCCAGTACTTC. Its protein is CSVVQGGPDKTQYF.